This TCR beta chain came from a study of T cell responses to AZD1222 COVID-19 vaccine. Worth noting for this clone: What it recognizes is unknown.

Method: immunoSEQ multiplex PCR; TCRdb's copy keeps in-frame clones and lacks some. The repertoire consists of some 96,000 clones, with around 90% occurring once and the leading ten covering around 1.7%. The study, taken as a whole, reports: The donors showed a predominance of white British ancestry and of females, with possible underestimation of clonal diversity. It was only after the peak T cell response that any repertoires were sampled.

Germline V gene data show CDR1 as SGHRS and CDR2 as YFSETQ. CDR3 length equals 12 residues. Trimming took off 0 bases at V and 12 bases at J, with 10 bases between the two ends. This specimen consisted of peripheral blood, obtained on day 0 of AZD1222 vaccination. V is TRBV5-1 and J is TRBJ2-1; possibly TRBD2 for D (5 bases). The TCR sequence derives from an adult in good health. The CDR3 loop reads CASSLDHRGQFF. CDR3 nucleotide sequence: TGCGCCAGCAGCTTGGATCACCGGGGGCAGTTCTTC.